These 8 T cell receptor beta chains were sequenced from one sample in a study of shared clonotypes between healthy human individuals. Data came from immunoSEQ multiplex PCR; TCRdb stores just in-frame clones and leaves some out. The sample holds approximately 620,000 clones, around 97% seen once. Input material: naive CD4+ T cells sorted from blood. The subset was: CD45RA+ positively selected. These receptors were obtained from a woman aged 25 to 45 in good health.

The gene calls are TRBV5-1 and TRBJ2-5, with D possibly being TRBD1 (6 bases). V was cut by 0 bases and J by 1 base, with 10 bases left in between. There are 15 residues in the CDR3. Germline V CDR1 and CDR2: SGHRS, YFSETQ. The CDR3 bases are TGCGCCAGCAGCTTGGCGGCAGGGGCCCAAGAGACCCAGTACTTC. Encoded protein: CASSLAAGAQETQYF.

This clone was observed a handful of times. CDR3 loop: CASSQRGHKKGQPQHF. The DNA for the CDR3 is TGCGCCAGCAGCCAACGGGGCCACAAGAAAGGTCAGCCCCAGCATTTT. The chain combines TRBV4-1 with TRBJ1-5, with D perhaps matching TRBD1 (5 bases). This CDR3 has 16 amino acids. Germline V gene lookup returns CDR1 MGHRA and CDR2 YSYEKL. V gave up 2 bases and J gave up 6 bases, with 17 bases separating them.

This chain uses TRBV13 with TRBJ1-3; D possibly corresponds to TRBD1 (5 bases). The CDR3 covers 13 residues. Looked up from germline, CDR1 is PRHDT and CDR2 is FYEKMQ (reference sequence). V lost 5 bases and J lost 9, with 14 bases in between. In DNA, the CDR3 is TGTGCCAGCAGCGGGGGGACTTCGGGCACCATATATTTT. It is translated as CASSGGTSGTIYF. Full variable domain (rest looked up from reference TRBV13 and TRBJ1-3): AAGVIQSPRHLIKEKRETATLKCYPIPRHDTVYWYQQGPGQDPQFLISFYEKMQSDKGSIPDRFSAQQFSDYHSELNMSSLELGDSALYFCASSGGTSGTIYFGEGSWLTVV.

The J gene is TRBJ2-3, the V gene TRBV29-1; 11 nucleotides line up with TRBD1. V was clipped by 7 bases and J by 1 base; unmatched bases: 4. The CDR3 length is 14 residues. Germline values: CDR1 SQVTM, CDR2 ANQGSEA. Written as DNA, the CDR3 is TGCAGCGCCAGGACAGGGGGCGGCACAGATACGCAGTATTTT. Its translation: CSARTGGGTDTQYF.

The chain is built from TRBV6-1 and TRBJ2-7, with TRBD2 matching over 13 bases. The trim removed 4 bases at V and 6 bases at J, leaving 9 bases unmatched. The CDR3 is 16 amino acids. CDR1 MNHNS and CDR2 SASEGT come from the germline V gene. The CDR3 here is CASSAFGLAGVGEQYF. The CDR3 DNA reads TGTGCCAGCAGTGCCTTCGGACTAGCGGGAGTAGGCGAGCAGTACTTC.

The chain combines TRBV5-5 with TRBJ2-7; no reliable D call. From germline, CDR1 is SGHKS and CDR2 YYEKEE (reference sequence). Between the trimmed V and J ends, which lost 0 bases and 3 bases, there was a span of 10 bases. The CDR3 covers 14 residues. The CDR3, as DNA: TGTGCCAGCAGCTTGGACGGGCTCGGCTACGAGCAGTACTTC. This translates into CASSLDGLGYEQYF.

The chain links TRBV19 to TRBJ2-7; D remains ambiguous. CDR1 is LNHDA, CDR2 SQIVND, per germline (reference sequence). CDR3 length: 15 amino acids. Trimming pared 5 bases from V and 0 bases from J, leaving 14 bases between. CDR3 in DNA: TGTGCCAGTAGTTGGTCGGCGGTGAGCTCCTACGAGCAGTACTTC. The encoded protein is CASSWSAVSSYEQYF.

V usage is TRBV6-5 and J usage is TRBJ2-7; D gene unclear. The CDR3 sequence is 15 residues long. V was shortened by 3 bases and J by 4 bases, with 16 bases between the two germline ends. In germline, CDR1 is MNHEY, CDR2 SVGAGI. DNA for the CDR3: TGTGCCAGCAGTTATTCGAGCCTACTGGTGTACGAGCAGTACTTC. It is translated as CASSYSSLLVYEQYF.